This T cell receptor beta chain was captured by sequencing in a study of CD8 T cells in Susac syndrome. At the level of the study: The Susac syndrome patients were therapy-naive, on corticosteroids, or on intravenous immunoglobulin alone at blood draw.

cDNA came from roughly 0.5 to 1 ug RNA primed by random hexamers. TCRdb re-analysed the immunoSEQ multiplex PCR reads in MiXCR, keeping a single row per CDR3 protein. The table has 95,000 to 150,000 distinct CDR3 sequences, over 90% seen once. There are 11 residues in the CDR3. CDR1 is SQVTM and CDR2 is ANQGSEA in the germline V gene. The V end was cut by 3 bases, the J end by 8 bases, with 10 bases between. TEMRA cells were FACS-enriched and CD8+ and CD4+ T cells negatively isolated. This clonotype was seen a single time. Sequences were obtained from CD8+ T cells from PBMCs. V usage is TRBV29-1 and J usage is TRBJ1-1; D possibly corresponds to TRBD1 (5 bases). The sequence was obtained from a human donor with Susac syndrome. The CDR3 protein is CSVDRAGEAFF. The CDR3 nucleotides are TGCAGCGTTGACAGGGCCGGAGAAGCTTTCTTT.